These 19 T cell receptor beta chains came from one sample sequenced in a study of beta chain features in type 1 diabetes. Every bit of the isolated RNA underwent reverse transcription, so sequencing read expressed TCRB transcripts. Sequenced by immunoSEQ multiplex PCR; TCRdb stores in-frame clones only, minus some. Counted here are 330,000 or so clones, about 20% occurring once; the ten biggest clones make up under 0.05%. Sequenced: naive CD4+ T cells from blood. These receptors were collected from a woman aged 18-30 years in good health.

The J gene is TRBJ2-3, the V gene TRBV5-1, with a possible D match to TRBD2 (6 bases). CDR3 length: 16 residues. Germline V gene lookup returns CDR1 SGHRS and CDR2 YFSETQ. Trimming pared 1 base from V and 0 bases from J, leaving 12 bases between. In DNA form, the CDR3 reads TGCGCCAGCAGCTTGATCGGGAGTCCTAGCACAGATACGCAGTATTTT. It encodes CASSLIGSPSTDTQYF.

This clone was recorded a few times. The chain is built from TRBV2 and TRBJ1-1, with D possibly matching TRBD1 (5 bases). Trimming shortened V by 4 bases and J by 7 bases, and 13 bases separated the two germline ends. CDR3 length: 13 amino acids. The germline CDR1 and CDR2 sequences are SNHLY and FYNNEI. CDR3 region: CASSGQGFNEAFF. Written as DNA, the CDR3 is TGTGCCAGCAGTGGGCAGGGTTTTAATGAAGCTTTCTTT.

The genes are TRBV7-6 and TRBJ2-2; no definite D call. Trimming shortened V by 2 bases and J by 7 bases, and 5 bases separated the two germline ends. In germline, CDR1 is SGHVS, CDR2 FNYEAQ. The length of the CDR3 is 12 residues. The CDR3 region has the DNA TGTGCCAGCAGCTTACGGGTCGGGGAGCTGTTTTTT. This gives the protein CASSLRVGELFF.

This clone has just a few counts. Here the CDR3 DNA reads TGTGCCAGCAGTCGTGAGGGGGGGACCTACAATGAGCAGTTCTTC. Residues: CASSREGGTYNEQFF. The gene calls are TRBV5-4 and TRBJ2-1; tentatively, D is TRBD2 (7 bases). Deletions cut 5 bases from V and 2 bases from J, with 14 bases between. The CDR3 sequence is 15 residues long. CDR1 and CDR2 (germline): SGHNT, YYREEE (reference sequence).

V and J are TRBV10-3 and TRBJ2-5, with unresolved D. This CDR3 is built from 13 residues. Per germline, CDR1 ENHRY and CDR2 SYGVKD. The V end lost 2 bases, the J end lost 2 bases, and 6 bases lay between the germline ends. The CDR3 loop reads CAISETTQETQYF. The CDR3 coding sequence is TGTGCCATCAGTGAGACGACACAAGAGACCCAGTACTTC.

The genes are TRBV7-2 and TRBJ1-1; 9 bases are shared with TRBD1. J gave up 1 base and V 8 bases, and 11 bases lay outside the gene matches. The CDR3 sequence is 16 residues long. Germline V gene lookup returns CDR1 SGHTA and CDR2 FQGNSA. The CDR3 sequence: CASDTGTGTKNTEAFF. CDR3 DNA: TGTGCCAGCGATACCGGGACAGGGACTAAGAACACTGAAGCTTTCTTT.

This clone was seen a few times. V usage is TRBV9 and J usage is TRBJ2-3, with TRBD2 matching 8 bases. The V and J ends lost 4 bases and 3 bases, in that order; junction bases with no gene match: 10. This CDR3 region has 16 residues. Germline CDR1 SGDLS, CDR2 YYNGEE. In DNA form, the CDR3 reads TGTGCCAGCAGCCCCTCTAAGGTAGCGGGAACAGATACGCAGTATTTT. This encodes CASSPSKVAGTDTQYF.

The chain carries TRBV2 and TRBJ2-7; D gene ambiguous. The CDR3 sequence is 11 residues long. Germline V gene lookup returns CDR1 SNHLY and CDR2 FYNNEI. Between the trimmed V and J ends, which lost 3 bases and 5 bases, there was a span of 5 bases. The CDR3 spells CASSDPNEQYF. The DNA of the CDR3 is TGTGCCAGCAGTGATCCTAACGAGCAGTACTTC.

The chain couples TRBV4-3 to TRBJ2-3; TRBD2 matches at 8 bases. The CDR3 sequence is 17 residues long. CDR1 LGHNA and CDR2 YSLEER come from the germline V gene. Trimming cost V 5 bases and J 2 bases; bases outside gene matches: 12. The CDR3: CASSYTGTSGYTDTQYF. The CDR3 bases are TGCGCCAGCAGCTATACCGGGACTAGTGGGTACACAGATACGCAGTATTTT.

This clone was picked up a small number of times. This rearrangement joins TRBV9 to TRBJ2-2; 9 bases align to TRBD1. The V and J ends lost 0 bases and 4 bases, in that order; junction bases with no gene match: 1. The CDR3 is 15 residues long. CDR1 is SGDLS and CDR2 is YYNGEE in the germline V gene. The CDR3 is CASSVVDRGTGELFF. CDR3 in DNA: TGTGCCAGCAGCGTAGTGGACAGGGGCACCGGGGAGCTGTTTTTT.

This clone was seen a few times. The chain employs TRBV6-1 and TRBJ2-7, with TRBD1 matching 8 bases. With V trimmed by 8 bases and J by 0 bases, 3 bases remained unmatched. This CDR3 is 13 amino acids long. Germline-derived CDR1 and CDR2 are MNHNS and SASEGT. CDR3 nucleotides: TGTGCCAGCCGACAGGGGAGCTCCTACGAGCAGTACTTC. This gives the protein CASRQGSSYEQYF.

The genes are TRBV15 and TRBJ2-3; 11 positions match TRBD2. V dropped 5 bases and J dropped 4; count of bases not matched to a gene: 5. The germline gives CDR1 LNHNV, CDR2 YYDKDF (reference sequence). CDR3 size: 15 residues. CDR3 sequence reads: CATSVRTSGSDTQYF. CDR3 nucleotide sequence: TGTGCCACCAGCGTGCGGACTAGCGGGTCAGATACGCAGTATTTT.

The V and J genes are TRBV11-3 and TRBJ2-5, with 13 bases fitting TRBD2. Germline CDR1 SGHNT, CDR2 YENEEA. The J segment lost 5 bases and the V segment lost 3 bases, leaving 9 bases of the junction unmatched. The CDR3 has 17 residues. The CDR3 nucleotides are TGTGCCAGCAGCTTCGGACTAGCGGGAGAAGAGAAGGAGACCCAGTACTTC. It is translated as CASSFGLAGEEKETQYF.

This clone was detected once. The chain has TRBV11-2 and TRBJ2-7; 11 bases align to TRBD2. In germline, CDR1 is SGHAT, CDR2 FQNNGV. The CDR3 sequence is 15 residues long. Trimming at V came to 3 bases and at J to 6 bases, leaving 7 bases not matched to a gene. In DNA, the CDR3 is TGTGCCAGCAGCTTTAGCGGGAGGGCCCGTCGCGAGCAGTACTTC. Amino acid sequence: CASSFSGRARREQYF.

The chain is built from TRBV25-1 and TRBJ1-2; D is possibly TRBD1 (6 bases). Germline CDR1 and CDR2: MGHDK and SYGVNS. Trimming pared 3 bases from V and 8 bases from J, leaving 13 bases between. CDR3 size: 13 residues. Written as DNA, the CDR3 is TGTGCCAGCAGTGATGAAAGGGGGAACGGCTACACCTTC. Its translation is CASSDERGNGYTF.

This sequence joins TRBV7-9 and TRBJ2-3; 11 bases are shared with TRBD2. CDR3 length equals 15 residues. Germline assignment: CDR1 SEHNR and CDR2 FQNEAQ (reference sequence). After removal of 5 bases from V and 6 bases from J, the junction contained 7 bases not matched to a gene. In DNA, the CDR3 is TGTGCCAGCAGCGTACTAGCGGGAGAATCTGATACGCAGTATTTT. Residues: CASSVLAGESDTQYF.

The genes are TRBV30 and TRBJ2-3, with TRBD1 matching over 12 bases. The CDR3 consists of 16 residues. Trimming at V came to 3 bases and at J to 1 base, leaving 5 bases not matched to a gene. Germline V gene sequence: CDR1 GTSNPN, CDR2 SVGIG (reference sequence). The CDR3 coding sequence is TGTGCCTGGAGCTCCTGGGACAGGGGGCGCACAGATACGCAGTATTTT. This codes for CAWSSWDRGRTDTQYF. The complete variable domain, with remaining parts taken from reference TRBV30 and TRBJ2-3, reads SQTIHQWPATLVQPVGSPLSLECTVEGTSNPNLYWYRQAAGRGLQLLFYSVGIGQISSEVPQNLSASRPQDRQFILSSKKLLLSDSGFYLCAWSSWDRGRTDTQYFGPGTRLTVL.

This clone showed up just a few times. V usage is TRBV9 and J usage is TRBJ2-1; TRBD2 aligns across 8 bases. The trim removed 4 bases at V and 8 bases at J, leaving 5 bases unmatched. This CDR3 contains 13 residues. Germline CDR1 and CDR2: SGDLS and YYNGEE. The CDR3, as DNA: TGTGCCAGCAGCACAACTAGCGGCTATGAGCAGTTCTTC. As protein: CASSTTSGYEQFF.

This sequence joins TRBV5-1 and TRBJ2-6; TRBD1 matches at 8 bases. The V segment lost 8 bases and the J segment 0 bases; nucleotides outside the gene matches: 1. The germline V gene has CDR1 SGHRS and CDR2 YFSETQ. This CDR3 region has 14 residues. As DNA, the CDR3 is TGCGCCAGTACAGGGGGCTCTGGGGCCAACGTCCTGACTTTC. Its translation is CASTGGSGANVLTF.